Given below is one T cell receptor (beta chain) in context. Its antigen is still unknown. Authors' analysis steps: Junction-only sequences without quality scores came from ImmunoSEQ, so filtering differed. Sequencing was performed with immunoSEQ multiplex PCR; in TCRdb, only in-frame clones are kept and a portion is missing. Clone size and V and J calls were adopted from that table, with D and trimming inferred from the DNA. The repertoire holds about 980,000 clones, with 70% to 85% as singletons. This sample was included in a study of shared clonotypes between healthy human individuals. Study observations and caveats: Naive CD4 clonotype sharing across a handful of donors was around 5%. Among the subsets, naive ones generally showed larger estimated richness than memory ones.

CDR3 size: 15 residues. V is TRBV21-1 and J is TRBJ2-6; no check of the table's D call, TRBD2, against the DNA was made. TRBV21-1 is a recognized pseudogene. The sequence came from a man aged 18 to 30 in good health. Source material: memory CD4+ T cells sorted from blood. Subset reported: CD45RA-negative fraction. CDR3 sequence: CASTLEGTGANVLTF. For the CDR3, the DNA is TGTGCCAGCACTCTGGAGGGGACTGGGGCCAACGTCCTGACTTTC.